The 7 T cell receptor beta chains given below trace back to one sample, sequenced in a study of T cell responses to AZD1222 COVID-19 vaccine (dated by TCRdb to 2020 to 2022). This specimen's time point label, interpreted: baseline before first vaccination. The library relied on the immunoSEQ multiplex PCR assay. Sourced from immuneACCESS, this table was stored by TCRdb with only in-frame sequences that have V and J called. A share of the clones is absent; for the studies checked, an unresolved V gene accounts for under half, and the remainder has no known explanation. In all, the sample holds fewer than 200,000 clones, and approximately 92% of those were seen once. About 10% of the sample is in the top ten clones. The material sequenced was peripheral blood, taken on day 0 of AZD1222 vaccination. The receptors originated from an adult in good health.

Here the CDR3 DNA reads TGTGCCAGCAGCTCCCAGACAGGGGAGGAAAAACTGTTTTTT. It yields the protein CASSSQTGEEKLFF. The chain carries TRBV7-9 and TRBJ1-4, with 8 bases that match TRBD1. V lost 4 bases to trimming and J lost 8 bases; unmatched junction nucleotides: 6. Per germline, CDR1 SEHNR and CDR2 FQNEAQ (reference sequence). The CDR3 is made up of 14 amino acids.

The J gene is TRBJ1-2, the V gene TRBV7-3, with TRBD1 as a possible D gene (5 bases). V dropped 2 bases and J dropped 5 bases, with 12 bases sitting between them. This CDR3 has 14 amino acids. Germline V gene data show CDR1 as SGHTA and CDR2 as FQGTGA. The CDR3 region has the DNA TGTGCCAGCAGCTTAGGGGCAGGAGCATATGGCTACACCTTC. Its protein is CASSLGAGAYGYTF.

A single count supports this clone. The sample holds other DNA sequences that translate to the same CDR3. The CDR3 is CASSSRGGNQPQHF. The CDR3 DNA is TGTGCCAGCAGCTCGCGGGGGGGCAATCAGCCCCAGCATTTT. The rearrangement uses TRBV7-2 and TRBJ1-5; D may be TRBD1 (5 bases). The CDR3 loop spans 14 amino acids. CDR1 SGHTA and CDR2 FQGNSA come from the germline V gene. V dropped 4 bases and J dropped 2 bases, with 9 bases sitting between them.

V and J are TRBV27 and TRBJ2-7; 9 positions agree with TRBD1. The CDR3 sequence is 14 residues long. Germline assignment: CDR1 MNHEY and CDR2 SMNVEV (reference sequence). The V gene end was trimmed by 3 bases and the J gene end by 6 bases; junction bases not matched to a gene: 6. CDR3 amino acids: CASSLSGTGSEQYV. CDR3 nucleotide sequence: TGTGCCAGCAGTTTGTCCGGGACAGGGAGCGAGCAGTACGTC.

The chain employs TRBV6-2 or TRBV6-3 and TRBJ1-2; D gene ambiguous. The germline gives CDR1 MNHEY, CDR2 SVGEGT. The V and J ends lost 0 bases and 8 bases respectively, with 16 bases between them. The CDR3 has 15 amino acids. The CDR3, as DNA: TGTGCCAGCAGTTACTCGAATAGACCGGTGATGGGCTACACCTTC. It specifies CASSYSNRPVMGYTF.

The CDR3 region is CASSIRQVSTGELFF. CDR3 sequence (DNA): TGTGCCAGTAGTATCCGGCAGGTTAGCACCGGGGAGCTGTTTTTT. The V gene is TRBV19, the J gene TRBJ2-2; D gene unclear. There are 15 residues in the CDR3. Germline CDR1 and CDR2: LNHDA and SQIVND (reference sequence). V gave up 3 bases and J gave up 4 bases, with 12 bases separating them.

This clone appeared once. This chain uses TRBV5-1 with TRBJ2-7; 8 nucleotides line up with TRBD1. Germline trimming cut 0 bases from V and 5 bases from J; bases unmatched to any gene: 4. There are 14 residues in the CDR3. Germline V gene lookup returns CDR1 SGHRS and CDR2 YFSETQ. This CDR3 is CASSLEGQVNEQYF. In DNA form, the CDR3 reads TGCGCCAGCAGCTTGGAGGGACAGGTTAACGAGCAGTACTTC.